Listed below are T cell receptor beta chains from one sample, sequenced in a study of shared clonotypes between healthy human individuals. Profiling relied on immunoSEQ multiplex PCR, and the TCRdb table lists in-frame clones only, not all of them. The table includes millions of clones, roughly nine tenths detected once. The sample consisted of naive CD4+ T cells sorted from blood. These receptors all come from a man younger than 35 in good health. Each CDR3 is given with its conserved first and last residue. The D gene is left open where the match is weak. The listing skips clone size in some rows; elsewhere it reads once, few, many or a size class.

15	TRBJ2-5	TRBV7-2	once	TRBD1	CASSDSHRGEETQYF	TGTGCCAGCAGCGATTCCCACAGGGGCGAGGAGACCCAGTACTTC
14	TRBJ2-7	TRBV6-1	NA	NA	CASSPTPGVYEQYF	TGTGCCAGCAGCCCGACCCCCGGAGTCTACGAGCAGTACTTC
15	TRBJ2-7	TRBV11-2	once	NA	CASSLEGSSAYEQYF	TGTGCCAGCAGCTTAGAGGGGTCGAGCGCCTACGAGCAGTACTTC
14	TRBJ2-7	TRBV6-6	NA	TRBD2	CASSQGTSGNEQYF	TGTGCCAGCAGCCAAGGGACTAGCGGGAACGAGCAGTACTTC
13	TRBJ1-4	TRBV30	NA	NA	CAWRRATNEKLFF	TGTGCCTGGAGGAGGGCTACTAATGAAAAACTGTTTTTT
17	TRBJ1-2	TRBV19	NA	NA	CASSMGMGRGRRDGYTF	TGTGCCAGTAGTATGGGGATGGGCAGGGGCCGGCGGGATGGCTACACCTTC
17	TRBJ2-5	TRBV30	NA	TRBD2	CAWRKKGLAGGAETQYF	TGTGCCTGGAGGAAAAAGGGACTAGCGGGAGGGGCAGAGACCCAGTACTTC
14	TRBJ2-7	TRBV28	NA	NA	CASSPPSPAYEQYF	TGTGCCAGCAGTCCCCCCAGTCCAGCCTACGAGCAGTACTTC
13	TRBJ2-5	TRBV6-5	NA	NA	CASSPDPFGTQYF	TGTGCCAGCAGCCCGGACCCTTTCGGGACCCAGTACTTC
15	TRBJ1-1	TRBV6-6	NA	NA	CASSYRSVLGTEAFF	TGTGCCAGCAGTTACCGATCGGTTCTGGGGACTGAAGCTTTCTTT
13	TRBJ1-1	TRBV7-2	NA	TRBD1	CASARQGETEAFF	TGTGCCAGCGCCAGACAGGGCGAAACTGAAGCTTTCTTT
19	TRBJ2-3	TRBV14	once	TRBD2	CASSQAGTSGSYSTDTQYF	TGTGCCAGCAGCCAAGCCGGGACTAGCGGGAGTTACTCCACAGATACGCAGTATTTT
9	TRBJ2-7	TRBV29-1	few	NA	CSAPYEQYF	TGCAGCGCCCCATACGAGCAGTACTTC
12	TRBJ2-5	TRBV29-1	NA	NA	CSVTGQQETQYF	TGCAGCGTGACCGGACAGCAAGAGACCCAGTACTTC
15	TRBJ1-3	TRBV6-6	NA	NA	CASSYSGTFGNTIYF	TGTGCCAGCAGTTACTCCGGGACATTCGGAAACACCATATATTTT
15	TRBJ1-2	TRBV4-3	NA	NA	CASSQDRADDYGYTF	TGCGCCAGCAGCCAAGATCGGGCAGATGACTATGGCTACACCTTC
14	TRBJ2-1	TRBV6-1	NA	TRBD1	CASRGQGPYNEQFF	TGTGCCAGCAGGGGACAGGGACCCTACAATGAGCAGTTCTTC
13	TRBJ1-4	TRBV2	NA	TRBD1	CASGQGNREKLFF	TGTGCCAGCGGACAGGGAAATAGGGAAAAACTGTTTTTT
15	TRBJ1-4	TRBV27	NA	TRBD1	CASSHSGQGREKLFF	TGTGCCAGCAGCCATTCGGGACAGGGGAGGGAAAAACTGTTTTTT
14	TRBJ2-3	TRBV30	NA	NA	CAWGRWGATDTQYF	TGTGCCTGGGGAAGGTGGGGGGCCACAGATACGCAGTATTTT
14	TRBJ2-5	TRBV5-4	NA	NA	CASSRAQQQETQYF	TGTGCCAGCAGCAGAGCCCAGCAGCAAGAGACCCAGTACTTC
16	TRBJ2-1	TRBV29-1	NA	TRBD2	CSAIGSWTSGSNEQFF	TGCAGCGCAATAGGGAGTTGGACTAGCGGGAGCAATGAGCAGTTCTTC
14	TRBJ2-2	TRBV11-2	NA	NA	CASSLDRGAGELFF	TGTGCCAGCAGCTTAGATCGGGGTGCCGGGGAGCTGTTTTTT
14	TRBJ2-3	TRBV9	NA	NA	CASSLGPSPDTQYF	TGTGCCAGCAGCCTAGGCCCATCACCAGATACGCAGTATTTT
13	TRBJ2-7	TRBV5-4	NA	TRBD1	CASSRGQTYEQYF	TGTGCCAGCAGCCGGGGACAGACCTACGAGCAGTACTTC
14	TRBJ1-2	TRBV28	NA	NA	CASSLPGVNYGYTF	TGTGCCAGCAGTTTGCCAGGGGTCAACTATGGCTACACCTTC
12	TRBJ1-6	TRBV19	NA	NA	CASKQWGSPLHF	TGTGCCAGTAAACAGTGGGGATCACCCCTCCACTTT
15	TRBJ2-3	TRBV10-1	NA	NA	CASSESARGTDTQYF	TGCGCCAGCAGTGAGTCGGCGAGGGGCACAGATACGCAGTATTTT
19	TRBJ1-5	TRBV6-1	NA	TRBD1	CASSEARGQELYSNQPQHF	TGTGCCAGCAGTGAAGCGCGCGGACAGGAGCTTTATAGCAATCAGCCCCAGCATTTT
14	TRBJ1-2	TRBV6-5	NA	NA	CASSLGEGRYGYTF	TGTGCCAGCAGTCTGGGGGAGGGTCGGTATGGCTACACCTTC
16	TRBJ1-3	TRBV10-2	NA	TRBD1	CASTGTPRGPGNTIYF	TGCGCCAGCACCGGCACCCCCAGGGGGCCAGGAAACACCATATATTTT
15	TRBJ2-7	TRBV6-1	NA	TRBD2	CASSVLAGDSYEQYF	TGTGCCAGCAGTGTACTAGCGGGGGACTCCTACGAGCAGTACTTC
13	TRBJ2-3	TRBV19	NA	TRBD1	CASTLGQGGSQYF	TGTGCCAGTACCCTAGGACAGGGTGGTTCGCAGTATTTT